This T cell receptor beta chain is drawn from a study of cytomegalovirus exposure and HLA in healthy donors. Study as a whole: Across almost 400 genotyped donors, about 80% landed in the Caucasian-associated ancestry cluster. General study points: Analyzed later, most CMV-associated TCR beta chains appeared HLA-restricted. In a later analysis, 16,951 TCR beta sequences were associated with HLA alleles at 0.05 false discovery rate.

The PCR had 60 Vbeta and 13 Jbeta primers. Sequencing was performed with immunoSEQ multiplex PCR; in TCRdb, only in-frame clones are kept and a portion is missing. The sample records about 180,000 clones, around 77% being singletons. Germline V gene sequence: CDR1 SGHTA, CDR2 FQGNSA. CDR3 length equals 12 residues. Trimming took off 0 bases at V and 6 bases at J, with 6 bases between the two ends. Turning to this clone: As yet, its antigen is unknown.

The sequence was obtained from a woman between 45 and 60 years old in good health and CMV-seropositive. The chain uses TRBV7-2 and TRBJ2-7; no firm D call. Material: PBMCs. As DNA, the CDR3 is TGTGCCAGCAGCTTAGCCTACGGCGAGCAGTACTTC. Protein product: CASSLAYGEQYF.